The clone carrying this T cell receptor beta chain showed up many times. The data originate from a study of beta chain features in type 1 diabetes. Study-wide context: Examined across all samples were roughly 110,000,000 sorted cells.

The study reverse transcribed the entire isolated RNA, so it sequenced expressed TCRB transcripts. Sequenced by immunoSEQ multiplex PCR; TCRdb stores in-frame clones only, minus some. The sample holds hundreds of thousands of clones, approximately 10% seen once. Trimming cost V 6 bases and J 5 bases, with 11 bases left between them. Germline CDR1 is SGHTA and CDR2 is FQGNSA. The CDR3 is 13 amino acids. The sequenced material came from naive CD4+ T cells from blood. This TCR derives from a woman aged 18-29 years in good health. The V gene is TRBV7-2, the J gene TRBJ2-1, with D unclear. CDR3 sequence (DNA): TGTGCCAGCAGTAGGTACAGAAACAATGAGCAGTTCTTC. As protein: CASSRYRNNEQFF.